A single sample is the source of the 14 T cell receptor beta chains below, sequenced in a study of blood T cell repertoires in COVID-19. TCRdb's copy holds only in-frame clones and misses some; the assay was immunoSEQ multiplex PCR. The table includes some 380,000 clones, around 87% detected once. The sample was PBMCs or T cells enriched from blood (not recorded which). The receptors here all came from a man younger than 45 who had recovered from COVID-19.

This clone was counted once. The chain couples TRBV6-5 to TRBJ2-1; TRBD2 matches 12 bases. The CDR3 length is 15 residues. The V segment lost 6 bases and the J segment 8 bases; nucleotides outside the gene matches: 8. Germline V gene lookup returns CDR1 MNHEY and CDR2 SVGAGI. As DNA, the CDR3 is TGTGCCAGCAGGTCACTAGCGGGGGGAAAGGATGAGCAGTTCTTC. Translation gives CASRSLAGGKDEQFF.

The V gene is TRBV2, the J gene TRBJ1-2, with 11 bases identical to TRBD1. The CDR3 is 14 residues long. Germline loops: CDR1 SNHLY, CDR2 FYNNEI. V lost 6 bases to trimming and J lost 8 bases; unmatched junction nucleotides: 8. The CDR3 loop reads CASRPGQGEWGYTF. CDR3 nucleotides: TGTGCCAGCAGACCGGGACAGGGGGAGTGGGGCTACACCTTC.

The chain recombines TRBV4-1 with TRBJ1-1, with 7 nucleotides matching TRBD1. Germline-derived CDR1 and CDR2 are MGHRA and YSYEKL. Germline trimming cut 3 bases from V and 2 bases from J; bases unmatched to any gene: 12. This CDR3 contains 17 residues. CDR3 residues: CASSQEGLGQRNTEAFF. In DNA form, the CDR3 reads TGCGCCAGCAGCCAGGAGGGTTTGGGACAGAGAAACACTGAAGCTTTCTTT.

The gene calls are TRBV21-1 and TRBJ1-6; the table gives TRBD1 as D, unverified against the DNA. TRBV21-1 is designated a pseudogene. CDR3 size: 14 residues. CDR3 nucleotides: TGTGCCAGCAGCTCGAGACAGGGGTGTTCACCCCTCCACTTT. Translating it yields CASSSRQGCSPLHF.

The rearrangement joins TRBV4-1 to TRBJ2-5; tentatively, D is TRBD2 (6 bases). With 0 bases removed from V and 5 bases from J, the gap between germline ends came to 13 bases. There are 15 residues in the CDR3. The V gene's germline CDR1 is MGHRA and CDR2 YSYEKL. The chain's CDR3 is CASSQEGGAVETQYF. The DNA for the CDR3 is TGCGCCAGCAGCCAAGAAGGCGGGGCGGTCGAGACCCAGTACTTC.

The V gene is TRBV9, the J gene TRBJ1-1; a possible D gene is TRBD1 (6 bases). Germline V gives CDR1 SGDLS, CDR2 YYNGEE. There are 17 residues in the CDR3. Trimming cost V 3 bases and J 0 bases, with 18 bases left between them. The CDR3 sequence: CASSAYRQVTMNTEAFF. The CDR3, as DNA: TGTGCCAGCAGCGCCTACAGACAGGTTACCATGAACACTGAAGCTTTCTTT.

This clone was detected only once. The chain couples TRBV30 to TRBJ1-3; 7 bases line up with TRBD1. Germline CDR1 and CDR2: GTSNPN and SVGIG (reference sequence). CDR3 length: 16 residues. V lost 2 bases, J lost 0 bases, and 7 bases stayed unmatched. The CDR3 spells CAWSSYRGLSGNTIYF. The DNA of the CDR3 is TGTGCCTGGAGTTCATACAGGGGCCTCTCTGGAAACACCATATATTTT.

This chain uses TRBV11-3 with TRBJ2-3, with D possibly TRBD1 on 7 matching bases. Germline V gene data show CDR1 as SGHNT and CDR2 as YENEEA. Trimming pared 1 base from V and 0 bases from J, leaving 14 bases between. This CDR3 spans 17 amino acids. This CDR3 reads CASSLGRGTASTDTQYF. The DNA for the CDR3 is TGTGCCAGCAGCTTAGGACGCGGGACAGCTAGCACAGATACGCAGTATTTT. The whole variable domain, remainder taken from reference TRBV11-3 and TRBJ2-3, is EAGVVQSPRYKIIEKKQPVAFWCNPISGHNTLYWYLQNLGQGPELLIRYENEEAVDDSQLPKDRFSAERLKGVDSTLKIQPAELGDSAVYLCASSLGRGTASTDTQYFGPGTRLTVL.

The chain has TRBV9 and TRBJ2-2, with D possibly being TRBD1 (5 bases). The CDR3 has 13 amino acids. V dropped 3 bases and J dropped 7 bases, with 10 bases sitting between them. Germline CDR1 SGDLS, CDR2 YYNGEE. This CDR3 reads CASSEGQGGELFF. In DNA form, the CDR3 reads TGTGCCAGCAGCGAGGGGCAGGGCGGGGAGCTGTTTTTT.

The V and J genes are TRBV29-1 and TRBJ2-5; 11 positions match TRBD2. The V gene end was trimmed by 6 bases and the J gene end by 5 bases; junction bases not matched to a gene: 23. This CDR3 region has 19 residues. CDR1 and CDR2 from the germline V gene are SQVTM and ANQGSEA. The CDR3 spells CSVEPGGLAGGPPLETQYF. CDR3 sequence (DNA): TGCAGCGTCGAACCCGGAGGGCTAGCGGGGGGCCCCCCGCTGGAGACCCAGTACTTC. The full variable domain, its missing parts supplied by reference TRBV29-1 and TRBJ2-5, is SAVISQKPSRDICQRGTSLTIQCQVDSQVTMMFWYRQQPGQSLTLIATANQGSEATYESGFVIDKFPISRPNLTFSTLTVSNMSPEDSSIYLCSVEPGGLAGGPPLETQYFGPGTRLLVL.

The CDR3 sequence: CASSQTGGVRYQETQYF. For the CDR3, the DNA is TGTGCCAGCTCACAGACGGGGGGGGTCCGATACCAAGAGACCCAGTACTTC. The chain is built from TRBV18 and TRBJ2-5; 8 bases match TRBD2. CDR1 KGHSH and CDR2 LQKENI come from the germline V gene. The CDR3 covers 17 residues. V shed 4 bases and J 0 bases; nucleotides not matched to a gene: 10.

CDR3 residues: CASSIFVGGRDTEAFF. CDR3 bases: TGTGCCAGTAGTATTTTTGTCGGGGGGCGGGACACTGAAGCTTTCTTT. This sequence joins TRBV19 and TRBJ1-1, with a tentative D call TRBD1 (6 bases). This CDR3 is 16 amino acids long. Germline V gene sequence: CDR1 LNHDA, CDR2 SQIVND (reference sequence). V was cut by 3 bases and J by 3 bases, with 17 bases left in between.

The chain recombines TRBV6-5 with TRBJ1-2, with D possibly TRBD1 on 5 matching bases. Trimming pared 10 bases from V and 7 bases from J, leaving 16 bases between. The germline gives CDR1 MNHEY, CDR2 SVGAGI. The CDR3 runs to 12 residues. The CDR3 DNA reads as TGTGCCACCTCGACGGGGACTGTTGGCTACACCTTC. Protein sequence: CATSTGTVGYTF.

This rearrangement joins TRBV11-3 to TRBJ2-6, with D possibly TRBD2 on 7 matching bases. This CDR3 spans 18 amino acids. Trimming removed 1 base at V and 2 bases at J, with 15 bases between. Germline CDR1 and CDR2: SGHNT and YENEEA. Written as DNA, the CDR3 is TGTGCCAGCAGCTTAGTGTATGAGGGGGGGACTGGGGCCAACGTCCTGACTTTC. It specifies CASSLVYEGGTGANVLTF.